This entry concerns a single TCR beta chain. Its antigen remains unidentified. Before sequencing took place, the ViraFEST assay used viral peptide pools to expand antigen-specific CD4+ T cells. Following culture for approximately ten days, CD4+ T cells were isolated. Each culture well received about 1.8 million PBMC. These cells were then cultured in IMDM with roughly 9 IU/ml IL-2 and 9.5 to 10 ug/ml peptides. Days 3 and 7 saw half the medium replaced with IL-2 medium. The data stem from a study of vaccination effects on CD4 cells after COVID-19. Study context: Of the BNT162b2 and mRNA-1273 vaccines, participants received two doses of one or the other.

Germline V gives CDR1 LNHDA, CDR2 SQIVND (reference sequence). V lost 4 bases to trimming and J lost 6 bases, with 12 bases between them. The CDR3 sequence is 13 residues long. Points from the study as a whole: Clones of infection and vaccine origin contracted markedly late after vaccination.

The data were produced by immunoSEQ multiplex PCR, yet TCRdb's version contains in-frame clones alone and is incomplete. The sample comprises around 83,000 clones, around four fifths of which are singletons, and approximately 1.7% rests with the top ten. The source is a human donor who received a COVID-19 vaccine. The sequences come from CD4+ T cells from PBMCs cultured with HCoV-229E spike peptides, collected before COVID-19 vaccination. V is TRBV19 and J is TRBJ1-1, with D unclear. CDR3 protein: CASSTHGVAEAFF. Here the CDR3 DNA reads TGTGCCAGTAGTACCCACGGGGTGGCTGAAGCTTTCTTT.